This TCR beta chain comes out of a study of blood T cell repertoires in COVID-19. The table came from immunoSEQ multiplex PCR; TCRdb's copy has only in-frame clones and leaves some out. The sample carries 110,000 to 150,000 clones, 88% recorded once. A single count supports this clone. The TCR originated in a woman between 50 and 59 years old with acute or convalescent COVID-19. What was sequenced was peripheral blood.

The CDR3 spells CASLRALNTEAFF. The CDR3 DNA reads as TGTGCCAGTCTCAGGGCTCTGAACACTGAAGCTTTCTTT. The V and J genes are TRBV19 and TRBJ1-1; perhaps TRBD1 as D (5 bases). The ends were cut back, 8 bases at V and 0 bases at J, with 10 bases in the middle. The CDR3 extends over 13 amino acids. Germline CDR1 reads LNHDA; CDR2 reads SQIVND (reference sequence).